This TCR beta chain was sequenced in a study of T cell responses to AZD1222 COVID-19 vaccine. V was clipped by 5 bases and J by 0 bases; unmatched bases: 5. The CDR3 runs to 15 residues. CDR1 is MNHEY, CDR2 SMNVEV, per germline (reference sequence). Clones were sequenced by immunoSEQ multiplex PCR, and TCRdb holds only the in-frame ones, with some missing. The repertoire holds about 85,000 clones, with roughly 90% as singletons. The sequence was collected from an adult in good health. This chain uses TRBV27 with TRBJ1-1; 8 nucleotides align to TRBD1. Material: peripheral blood, obtained on day 0 of AZD1222 vaccination. CDR3 sequence: CASSRRQGLNTEAFF. The CDR3 bases are TGTGCCAGCAGTCGAAGACAGGGGTTGAACACTGAAGCTTTCTTT.